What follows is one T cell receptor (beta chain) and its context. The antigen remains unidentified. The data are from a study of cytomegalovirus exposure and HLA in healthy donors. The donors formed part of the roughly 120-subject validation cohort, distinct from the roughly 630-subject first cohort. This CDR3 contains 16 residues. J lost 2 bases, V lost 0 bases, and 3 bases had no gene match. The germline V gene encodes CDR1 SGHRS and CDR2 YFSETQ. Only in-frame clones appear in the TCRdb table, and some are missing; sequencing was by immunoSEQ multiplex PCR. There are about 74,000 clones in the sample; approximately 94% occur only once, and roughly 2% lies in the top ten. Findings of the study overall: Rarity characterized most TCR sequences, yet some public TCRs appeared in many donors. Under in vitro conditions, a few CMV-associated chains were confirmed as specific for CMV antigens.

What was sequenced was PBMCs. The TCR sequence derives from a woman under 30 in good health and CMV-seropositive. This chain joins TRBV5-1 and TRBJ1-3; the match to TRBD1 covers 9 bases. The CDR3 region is CASSLEQGAPGNTIYF. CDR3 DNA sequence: TGCGCCAGCAGCTTGGAACAGGGGGCGCCTGGAAACACCATATATTTT.